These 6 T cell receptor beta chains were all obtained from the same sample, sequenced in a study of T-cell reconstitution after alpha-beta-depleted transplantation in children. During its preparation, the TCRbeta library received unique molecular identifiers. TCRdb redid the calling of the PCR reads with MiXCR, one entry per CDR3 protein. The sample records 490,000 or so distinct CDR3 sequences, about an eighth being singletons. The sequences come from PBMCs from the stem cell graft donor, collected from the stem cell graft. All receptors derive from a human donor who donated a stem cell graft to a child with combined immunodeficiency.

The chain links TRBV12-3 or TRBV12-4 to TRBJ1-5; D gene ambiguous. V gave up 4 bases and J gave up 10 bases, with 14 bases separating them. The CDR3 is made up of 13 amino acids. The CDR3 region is CASSYHDVNPQHF. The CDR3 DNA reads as TGTGCCAGCAGTTACCATGATGTGAATCCCCAGCATTTT.

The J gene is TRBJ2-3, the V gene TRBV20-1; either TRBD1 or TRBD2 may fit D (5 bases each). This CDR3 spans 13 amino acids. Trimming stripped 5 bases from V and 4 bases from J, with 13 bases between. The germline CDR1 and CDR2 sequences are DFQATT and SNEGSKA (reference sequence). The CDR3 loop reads CSASPGRADTQYF. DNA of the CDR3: TGCAGTGCTTCTCCGGGACGGGCAGATACGCAGTATTTT.

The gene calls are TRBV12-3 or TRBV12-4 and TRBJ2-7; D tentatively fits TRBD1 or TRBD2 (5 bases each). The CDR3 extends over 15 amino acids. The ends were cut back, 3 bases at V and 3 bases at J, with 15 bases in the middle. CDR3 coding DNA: TGTGCCAGCAGTTTCGGGACCCCGGACATCTACGAGCAGTACTTC. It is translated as CASSFGTPDIYEQYF.

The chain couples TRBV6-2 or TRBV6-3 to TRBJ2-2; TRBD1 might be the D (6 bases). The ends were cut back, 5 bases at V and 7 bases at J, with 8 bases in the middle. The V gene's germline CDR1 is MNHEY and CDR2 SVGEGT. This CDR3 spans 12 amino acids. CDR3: CASSDRRGELFF. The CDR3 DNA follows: TGTGCCAGCAGTGACAGGCGCGGGGAGCTGTTTTTT.

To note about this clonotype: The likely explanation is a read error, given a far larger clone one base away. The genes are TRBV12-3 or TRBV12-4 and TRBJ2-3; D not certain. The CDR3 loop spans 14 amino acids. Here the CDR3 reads CASSLGASTDTQCF. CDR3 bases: TGTGCCAGCAGTTTAGGGGCCAGCACAGATACGCAGTGTTTT.

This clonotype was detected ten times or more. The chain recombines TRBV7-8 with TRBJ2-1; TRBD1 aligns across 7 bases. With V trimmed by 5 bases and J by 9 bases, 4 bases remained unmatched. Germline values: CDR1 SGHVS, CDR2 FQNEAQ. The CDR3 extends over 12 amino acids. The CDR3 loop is CASSHRGGEQFF. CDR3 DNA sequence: TGTGCCAGCAGCCACAGGGGCGGTGAGCAGTTCTTC. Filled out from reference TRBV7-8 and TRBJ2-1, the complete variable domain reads GAGVSQSPRYKVAKRGQDVALRCDPISGHVSLFWYQQALGQGPEFLTYFQNEAQLDKSGLPSDRFFAERPEGSVSTLKIQRTQQEDSAVYLCASSHRGGEQFFGPGTRLTVL.